This TCR beta chain appears in the sequencing data of a study of cytomegalovirus exposure and HLA in healthy donors. The PCR had 60 Vbeta and 13 Jbeta primers. TCRdb's table, derived via immunoSEQ multiplex PCR, lists solely in-frame clones and lacks some. The sample lists 100,000 to 150,000 clones; 65% to 85% were seen once. With regard to this clone: Its antigen is undetermined.

Study results and caveats: Researchers reported in a later analysis that a missense DCLRE1C variant was tied to TCR beta V- and J-gene trimming. The classifier was said to identify cytomegalovirus status with high specificity and sensitivity. Some highly shared sequence variants likely arose as a pipeline artifact.

Trimming took 8 bases from V and 7 from J, leaving 15 bases between them. This CDR3 is built from 12 residues. The V gene's germline CDR1 is MGHDK and CDR2 SYGVNS. The sequenced material came from PBMCs. This chain connects TRBV25-1 to TRBJ2-7, with D possibly being TRBD1 (5 bases). The receptor's source is a woman aged 18-35 years in good health and CMV-seronegative. For the CDR3, the DNA is TGTGCCAGCGTTCAGGGTTACGGTGAGCAGTACTTC. It is translated as CASVQGYGEQYF.